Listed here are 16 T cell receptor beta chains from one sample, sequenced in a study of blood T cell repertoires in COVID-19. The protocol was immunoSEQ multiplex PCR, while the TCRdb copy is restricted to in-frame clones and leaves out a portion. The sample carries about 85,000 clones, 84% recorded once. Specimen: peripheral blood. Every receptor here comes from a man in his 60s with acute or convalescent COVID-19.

Here the CDR3 reads CSAAGTEAFF. CDR3 in DNA: TGCAGCGCGGCAGGAACTGAAGCTTTCTTT. V is TRBV29-1 and J is TRBJ1-1; no definite D call. Trimming pared 7 bases from V and 5 bases from J, leaving 8 bases between. This CDR3 has 10 amino acids. Germline lookup yields CDR1 SQVTM and CDR2 ANQGSEA.

The CDR3 nucleotides are TGTGCCAGCTCATACGGGGGAAAGGGGACTGAAGCTTTCTTT. Encoded protein: CASSYGGKGTEAFF. The V call is TRBV18, the J call TRBJ1-1; possibly TRBD1 for D (5 bases). Between the trimmed V and J ends, which lost 5 bases and 5 bases, there was a span of 15 bases. This CDR3 has 14 residues. Germline loops: CDR1 KGHSH, CDR2 LQKENI.

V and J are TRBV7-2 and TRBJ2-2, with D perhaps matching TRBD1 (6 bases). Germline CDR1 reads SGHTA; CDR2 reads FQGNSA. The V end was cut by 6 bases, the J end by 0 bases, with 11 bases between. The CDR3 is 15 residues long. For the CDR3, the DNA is TGTGCCAGCAGACAGGACAGTTCGAACACCGGGGAGCTGTTTTTT. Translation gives CASRQDSSNTGELFF.

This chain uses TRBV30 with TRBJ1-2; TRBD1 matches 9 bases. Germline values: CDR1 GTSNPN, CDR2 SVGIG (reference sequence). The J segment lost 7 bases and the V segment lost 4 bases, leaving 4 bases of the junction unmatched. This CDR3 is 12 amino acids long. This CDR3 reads CAWTMDRGGYTF. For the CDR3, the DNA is TGTGCCTGGACTATGGACAGGGGTGGCTACACCTTC. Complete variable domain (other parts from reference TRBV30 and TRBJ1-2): SQTIHQWPATLVQPVGSPLSLECTVEGTSNPNLYWYRQAAGRGLQLLFYSVGIGQISSEVPQNLSASRPQDRQFILSSKKLLLSDSGFYLCAWTMDRGGYTFGSGTRLTVV.

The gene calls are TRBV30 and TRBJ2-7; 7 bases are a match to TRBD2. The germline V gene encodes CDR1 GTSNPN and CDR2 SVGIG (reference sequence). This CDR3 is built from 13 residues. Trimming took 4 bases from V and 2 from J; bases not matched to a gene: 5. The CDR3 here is CAWKRGGAYEQYF. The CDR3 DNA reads TGTGCCTGGAAGCGGGGAGGTGCCTACGAGCAGTACTTC.

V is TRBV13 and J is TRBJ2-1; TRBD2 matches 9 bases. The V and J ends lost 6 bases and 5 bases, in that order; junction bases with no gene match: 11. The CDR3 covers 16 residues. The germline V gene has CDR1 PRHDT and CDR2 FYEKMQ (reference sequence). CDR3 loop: CASRQRGTSRNNEQFF. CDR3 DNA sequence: TGTGCCAGCAGGCAACGCGGGACTAGCAGGAACAATGAGCAGTTCTTC.

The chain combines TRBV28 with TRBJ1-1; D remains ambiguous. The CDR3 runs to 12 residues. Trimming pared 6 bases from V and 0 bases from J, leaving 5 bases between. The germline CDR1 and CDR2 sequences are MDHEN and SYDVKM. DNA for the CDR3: TGTGCCAGCAGGAGGGTGAACACTGAAGCTTTCTTT. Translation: CASRRVNTEAFF.

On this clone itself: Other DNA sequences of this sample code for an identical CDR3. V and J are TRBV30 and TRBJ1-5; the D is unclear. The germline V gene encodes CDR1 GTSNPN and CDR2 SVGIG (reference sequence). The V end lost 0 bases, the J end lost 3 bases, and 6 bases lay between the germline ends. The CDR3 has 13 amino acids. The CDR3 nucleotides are TGTGCCTGGAGTGTTAGCAACAATCAGCCCCAGCATTTT. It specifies CAWSVSNNQPQHF.

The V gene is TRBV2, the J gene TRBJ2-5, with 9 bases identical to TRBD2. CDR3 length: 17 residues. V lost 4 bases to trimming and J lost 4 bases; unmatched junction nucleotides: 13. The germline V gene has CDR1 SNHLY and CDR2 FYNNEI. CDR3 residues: CASSVDAGGQWGETQYF. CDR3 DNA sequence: TGTGCCAGCAGTGTAGATGCGGGGGGGCAGTGGGGAGAGACCCAGTACTTC.

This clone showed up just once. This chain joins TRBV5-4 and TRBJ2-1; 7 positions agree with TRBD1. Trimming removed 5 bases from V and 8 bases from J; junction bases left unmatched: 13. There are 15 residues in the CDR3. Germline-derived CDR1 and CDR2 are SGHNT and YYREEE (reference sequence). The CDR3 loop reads CASSSEYDRDDEQFF. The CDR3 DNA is TGTGCCAGCAGTTCAGAATACGACAGGGACGATGAGCAGTTCTTC.

CDR3 coding DNA: TGTGCCAGCAGCTTAGATCCCGGGACTTACAATGAGCAGTTCTTC. Translation: CASSLDPGTYNEQFF. The genes are TRBV7-2 and TRBJ2-1; possible D gene TRBD2, 6 bases. The CDR3 totals 15 residues. V lost 1 base, J lost 4 bases, and 11 bases lay in between. Germline CDR1 reads SGHTA; CDR2 reads FQGNSA.

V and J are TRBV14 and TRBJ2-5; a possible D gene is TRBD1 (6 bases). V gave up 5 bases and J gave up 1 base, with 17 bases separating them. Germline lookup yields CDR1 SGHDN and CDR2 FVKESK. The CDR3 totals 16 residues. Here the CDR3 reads CASSARTGFGQETQYF. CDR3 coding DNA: TGTGCCAGCAGCGCGCGAACAGGGTTTGGCCAAGAGACCCAGTACTTC.

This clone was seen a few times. The CDR3 DNA reads TGTGCCACCAGCAGGGACGGACAGATCTATAATTCACCCCTCCACTTT. Translating it yields CATSRDGQIYNSPLHF. V and J are TRBV15 and TRBJ1-6, with D possibly TRBD1 on 6 matching bases. The V end lost 3 bases, the J end lost 3 bases, and 12 bases lay between the germline ends. The germline V gene encodes CDR1 LNHNV and CDR2 YYDKDF (reference sequence). This CDR3 region has 16 residues. Full variable domain (outside the CDR3, taken from reference TRBV15 and TRBJ1-6): DAMVIQNPRYQVTQFGKPVTLSCSQTLNHNVMYWYQQKSSQAPKLLFHYYDKDFNNEADTPDNFQSRRPNTSFCFLDIRSPGLGDTAMYLCATSRDGQIYNSPLHFGNGTRLTVT.

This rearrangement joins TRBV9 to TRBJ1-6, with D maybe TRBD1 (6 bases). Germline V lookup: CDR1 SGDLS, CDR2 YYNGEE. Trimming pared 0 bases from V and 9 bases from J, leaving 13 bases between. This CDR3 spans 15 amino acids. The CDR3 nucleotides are TGTGCCAGCAGCGTAGATCAGGGGCCGGGTTCACCCCTCCACTTT. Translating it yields CASSVDQGPGSPLHF.

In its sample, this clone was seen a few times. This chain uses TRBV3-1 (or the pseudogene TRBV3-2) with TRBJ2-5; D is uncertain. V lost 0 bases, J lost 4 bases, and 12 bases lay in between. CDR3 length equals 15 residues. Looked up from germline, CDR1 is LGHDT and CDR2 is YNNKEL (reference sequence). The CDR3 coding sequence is TGTGCCAGCAGCCAAGATAAGGTATCGGGAGAGACCCAGTACTTC. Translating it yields CASSQDKVSGETQYF.

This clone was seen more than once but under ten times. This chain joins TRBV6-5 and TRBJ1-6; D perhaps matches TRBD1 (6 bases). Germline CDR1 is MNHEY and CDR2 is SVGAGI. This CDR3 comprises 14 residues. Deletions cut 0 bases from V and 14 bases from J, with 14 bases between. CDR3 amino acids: CASSYSMGADSLHF. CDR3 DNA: TGTGCCAGCAGTTACTCTATGGGGGCTGACTCCCTCCACTTT.